This entry concerns a single T cell receptor beta chain. The same CDR3 can be traced to other DNA sequences in this sample. The CDR3 sequence is 15 residues long. Germline V lookup: CDR1 SGHRS, CDR2 YFSETQ. Trimming cost V 0 bases and J 4 bases, with 11 bases left between them. The data originate from a study of shared clonotypes between healthy human individuals. Assay: immunoSEQ multiplex PCR; the TCRdb copy retains only in-frame clones and omits some. The table records about 600,000 clones, 97% of them present only once. The chain joins TRBV5-1 to TRBJ2-1, with a possible D match to TRBD1 (6 bases). The source material was naive CD4+ T cells sorted from blood. Stated subset: CD45RA+ positively selected. The sequence was obtained from a woman aged 25 to 39 in good health. This CDR3 is CASSLGAGAYNEQFF. CDR3 DNA: TGCGCCAGCAGCTTGGGTGCAGGGGCTTACAATGAGCAGTTCTTC.